The clone carrying this T cell receptor (beta chain) came up a few times. The antigen remains undetermined. One end of the junction is discordant with germline, which a read error may explain. This entry comes from a study of T-cell reconstitution after alpha-beta-depleted transplantation in children. Points from the study as a whole: The origin of alpha-beta T cells about two months after transplant was reportedly several hundred expanded graft clones.

Preparing the TCRbeta library involved the use of unique molecular identifiers. TCRdb ran MiXCR on the PCR reads and lists one entry per CDR3 protein. Of some 310,000 distinct CDR3 sequences listed, 23% were seen once; the top ten hold 10% to 11%. The CDR3 consists of 11 residues. CDR1 and CDR2 (germline): SGHVS, FQNEAQ. The clonotype was recovered from a male patient between 10 and 17 years old who had a stem cell transplant for acute lymphoblastic leukemia, so the T cells may come from the graft donor. The source material was PBMCs, mostly from graft donor cells, sampled 180 days after TCRalphabeta/CD19-depleted stem cell transplant. The V gene is TRBV7-8, the J gene TRBJ2-7; D unresolved. The CDR3 loop reads CASSLAGPPQF. CDR3 nucleotides: TGTGCCAGCAGCTTAGCTGGGCCCCCTCAATTC.